This entry lists 22 T cell receptor beta chains sequenced from one sample in a study of post-analysis software for immune sequencing data. Broader study findings: Compared with controls, patients had more of five TRBV segments, including TRBV5-6, TRBV5-1 and TRBV20-1.

Unique molecular identifiers had been added to the TCR beta cDNA libraries. TCRdb itself ran the PCR reads through MiXCR, one entry per CDR3 protein. This table has under 200,000 distinct CDR3 sequences, about 30% appearing once. No antigen is known for these receptors. Sequencing was performed on blood. Receptors originate from a girl under 18 with multiple sclerosis.

Ten or more counts support this clonotype. The gene calls are TRBV29-1 and TRBJ2-1; no definite D call. This CDR3 contains 12 residues. V lost 4 bases and J lost 3, with 7 bases in between. Per germline, CDR1 SQVTM and CDR2 ANQGSEA. The CDR3 is CSVGQDYNEQFF. The CDR3 DNA reads TGCAGCGTTGGGCAGGACTACAATGAGCAGTTCTTC.

This clonotype was seen at least ten times. This chain connects TRBV18 to TRBJ2-7; D is unresolved. The germline CDR1 and CDR2 sequences are KGHSH and LQKENI. The CDR3 extends over 13 amino acids. V was shortened by 6 bases and J by 1 base, with 10 bases between the two germline ends. CDR3: CASSPGRSYEQYF. The DNA of the CDR3 is TGTGCCAGCTCTCCGGGCCGGTCCTACGAGCAGTACTTC.

This clonotype has more than one count but fewer than ten. The chain couples TRBV20-1 to TRBJ1-6; D not resolved. The CDR3 runs to 14 residues. Trimming removed 6 bases at V and 0 bases at J, with 9 bases between. Per germline, CDR1 DFQATT and CDR2 SNEGSKA (reference sequence). CDR3 region: CSAVQTSYNSPLHF. As DNA, the CDR3 is TGCAGTGCGGTTCAGACCTCCTATAATTCACCCCTCCACTTT.

This clonotype was counted a few times. The gene calls are TRBV5-1 and TRBJ2-1, with D hard to call. This CDR3 spans 16 amino acids. Trimming left V 5 bases short and J 0 bases short, with 15 bases between. Germline CDR1 and CDR2: SGHRS and YFSETQ. CDR3 bases: TGCGCCAGCAGTTACGCCGCGGTGAGCTCCTACAATGAGCAGTTCTTC. Translation gives CASSYAAVSSYNEQFF. The variable domain in full, with the rest retrieved from reference TRBV5-1 and TRBJ2-1, is KAGVTQTPRYLIKTRGQQVTLSCSPISGHRSVSWYQQTPGQGLQFLFEYFSETQRNKGNFPGRFSGRQFSNSRSEMNVSTLELGDSALYLCASSYAAVSSYNEQFFGPGTRLTVL.

The sample holds many counts of this clonotype. V usage is TRBV3-1 and J usage is TRBJ2-3; the D is unclear. V was pared by 0 bases and J by 4 bases, with 14 bases between. The germline V gene encodes CDR1 LGHDT and CDR2 YNNKEL (reference sequence). The CDR3 contains 16 residues. The CDR3 is CASSQERGDGPDTQYF. CDR3 DNA: TGTGCCAGCAGCCAAGAACGCGGAGACGGCCCAGATACGCAGTATTTT.

This clonotype was counted ten times or more. The chain uses TRBV5-1 and TRBJ2-3; perhaps TRBD1 as D (5 bases). Trimming cost V 3 bases and J 2 bases, with 13 bases left between them. CDR1 and CDR2 from the germline V gene are SGHRS and YFSETQ. The length of the CDR3 is 15 residues. The CDR3 bases are TGCGCCAGCAGCTACCTTGTGGGGCCCACAGATACGCAGTATTTT. This translates into CASSYLVGPTDTQYF.

This clonotype has a count of ten or more. This chain's CDR3 is CASSLGSGRYEQYF. As DNA, the CDR3 is TGTGCCAGCAGCTTAGGATCAGGGCGCTACGAGCAGTACTTC. The chain recombines TRBV7-8 with TRBJ2-7, with a possible D match to TRBD1 (5 bases). CDR3 length equals 14 residues. V was clipped by 1 base and J by 3 bases, with 10 bases between them. Germline V lookup: CDR1 SGHVS, CDR2 FQNEAQ.

This clonotype appeared once. The chain joins TRBV12-3 or TRBV12-4 to TRBJ2-6, with D perhaps matching TRBD1 or TRBD2 (5 bases each). The CDR3 has 18 amino acids. Trimming left V 1 base short and J 0 bases short, with 13 bases between. In DNA, the CDR3 is TGTGCCAGCAGTTTAGTTATTAGTGGGGGCTCTGGGGCCAACGTCCTGACTTTC. It is translated as CASSLVISGGSGANVLTF.

This clonotype was observed a few times. The chain links TRBV5-1 to TRBJ1-1; the match to TRBD1 covers 10 bases. V lost 4 bases and J lost 10; bases outside the gene matches: 19. The CDR3 is 17 amino acids. CDR1 and CDR2 (germline): SGHRS, YFSETQ. The CDR3 coding sequence is TGCGCCAGCAGCACGTGGCCGACAGGGGGCGATTCTATCGGAGCTTTCTTT. Residues: CASSTWPTGGDSIGAFF.

Comments on this clonotype: The junction and the germline gene differ at one end; a read error may be behind it. The rearrangement links TRBV24-1 to TRBJ2-3, with D possibly being TRBD1 (8 bases). Germline values: CDR1 KGHDR, CDR2 SFDVKD. The CDR3 covers 17 residues. The chain's CDR3 is CVTSDPNNRGGTDTQYF. Written as DNA, the CDR3 is TGTGTCACCAGTGACCCGAACAACAGGGGGGGGACAGATACGCAGTATTTT.

This clonotype was seen repeatedly, ten times or more. This chain's CDR3 is CASSQKGRNGQFF. CDR3 nucleotide sequence: TGTGCCAGCAGTCAAAAAGGGAGGAACGGGCAGTTCTTC. The chain carries TRBV12-3 or TRBV12-4 and TRBJ2-1, with TRBD2 as a possible D gene (6 bases). The CDR3 loop spans 13 amino acids. V was trimmed by 5 bases and J by 12 bases, leaving 17 bases between them.

This clonotype has ten or more counts. This chain joins TRBV4-1 and TRBJ1-2, with D tentatively TRBD1 (5 bases). The CDR3 totals 13 residues. V lost 3 bases and J lost 8, with 13 bases in between. Germline V gene sequence: CDR1 MGHRA, CDR2 YSYEKL. This chain's CDR3 is CASSQVRGEGYTF. In DNA, the CDR3 is TGCGCCAGCAGCCAGGTCCGGGGCGAAGGCTACACCTTC.

Points on this clonotype: Compared with germline, one end of the junction differs, possibly owing to a read error. This chain connects TRBV25-1 to TRBJ2-7; possible D gene TRBD2, 5 bases. Germline lookup yields CDR1 MGHDK and CDR2 SYGVNS. The CDR3 loop spans 12 amino acids. This CDR3 reads CATNQDSYGQYF. CDR3 nucleotides: TGTGCCACCAATCAGGACTCCTACGGGCAGTACTTC.

With respect to this clonotype: A much larger clone sits a single nucleotide away, making a read error possible. V is TRBV7-2 and J is TRBJ2-1; a weak D match, TRBD2 (5 bases). Germline values: CDR1 SGHTA, CDR2 FQGNSA. There are 13 residues in the CDR3. CDR3 region: CARSFIGVNEQFF. The CDR3 DNA sequence: TGTGCCCGCAGCTTTATCGGGGTCAATGAGCAGTTCTTC.

The chain has TRBV3-1 and TRBJ2-5; D may be TRBD2 (5 bases). From germline, CDR1 is LGHDT and CDR2 YNNKEL (reference sequence). Trimming stripped 5 bases from V and 1 base from J, with 14 bases between. The CDR3 runs 15 residues. The DNA of the CDR3 is TGTGCCAGCAGCTACCGTACTCGGGGCCAAGAGACCCAGTACTTC. Translating gives CASSYRTRGQETQYF.

This chain joins TRBV2 and TRBJ2-7; D not resolved. V lost 6 bases to trimming and J lost 2 bases, with 8 bases between them. This CDR3 spans 12 amino acids. In germline, CDR1 is SNHLY, CDR2 FYNNEI. The CDR3 DNA sequence: TGTGCCAGCAGGCTCGAGGCCTACGAGCAGTACTTC. Its translation: CASRLEAYEQYF.

This clonotype has just a few counts. The chain has TRBV12-3 or TRBV12-4 and TRBJ1-6; 8 nucleotides align to TRBD1. This CDR3 has 15 amino acids. V shed 5 bases and J 4 bases; nucleotides not matched to a gene: 4. The CDR3 loop reads CASSGGQGYNSPLHF. CDR3 nucleotides: TGTGCCAGCAGTGGAGGACAGGGTTATAATTCACCCCTCCACTTT.

This clonotype was seen only a few times. This chain connects TRBV28 to TRBJ2-7; 10 nucleotides line up with TRBD2. This CDR3 spans 13 amino acids. CDR1 and CDR2 (germline): MDHEN, SYDVKM. The junction had 4 bases not matched to a gene; V was cut back by 10 bases and J by 1 base. The CDR3 bases are TGTGCCATCATAGCGGGAGGTTCCTACGAGCAGTACTTC. Amino acid sequence: CAIIAGGSYEQYF.

This clonotype was observed a handful of times. The V and J genes are TRBV7-9 and TRBJ2-1, with 7 bases lining up with TRBD2. J gave up 0 bases and V 5 bases, and 4 bases lay outside the gene matches. This CDR3 contains 15 residues. CDR1 and CDR2 from the germline V gene are SEHNR and FQNEAQ (reference sequence). The DNA of the CDR3 is TGTGCCAGCAGCCACGGGACTAACTCCTACAATGAGCAGTTCTTC. It is translated as CASSHGTNSYNEQFF.

This clonotype was detected ten times or more. The genes are TRBV5-1 and TRBJ2-1, with 8 bases identical to TRBD1. The germline V gene encodes CDR1 SGHRS and CDR2 YFSETQ. V trimming: 4 bases; J trimming: 0 bases; junction bases outside the gene matches: 6. The CDR3 sequence is 16 residues long. As DNA, the CDR3 is TGCGCCAGCAGCCTGACAGGGGCTAGCTCCTACAATGAGCAGTTCTTC. Protein product: CASSLTGASSYNEQFF.

In its sample, this clonotype was seen a few times. J is TRBJ1-3 and V is TRBV4-2; D call uncertain. This CDR3 contains 16 residues. Germline V gene sequence: CDR1 LGHNA, CDR2 YNFKEQ. The V end lost 0 bases, the J end lost 3 bases, and 12 bases lay between the germline ends. The CDR3 reads CASSQDMPVGGNTIYF. For the CDR3, the DNA is TGTGCCAGCAGCCAAGATATGCCGGTGGGTGGAAACACCATATATTTT.

At least ten counts were recorded for this clonotype. The V and J genes are TRBV14 and TRBJ2-7; 11 bases align to TRBD2. The CDR3 has 15 residues. The V and J ends lost 3 bases and 2 bases, in that order; junction bases with no gene match: 3. Germline V gene data show CDR1 as SGHDN and CDR2 as FVKESK. The CDR3 nucleotides read TGTGCCAGCAGCCATGATAGCGGGAGGGCCTACGAGCAGTACTTC. Encoded protein: CASSHDSGRAYEQYF.